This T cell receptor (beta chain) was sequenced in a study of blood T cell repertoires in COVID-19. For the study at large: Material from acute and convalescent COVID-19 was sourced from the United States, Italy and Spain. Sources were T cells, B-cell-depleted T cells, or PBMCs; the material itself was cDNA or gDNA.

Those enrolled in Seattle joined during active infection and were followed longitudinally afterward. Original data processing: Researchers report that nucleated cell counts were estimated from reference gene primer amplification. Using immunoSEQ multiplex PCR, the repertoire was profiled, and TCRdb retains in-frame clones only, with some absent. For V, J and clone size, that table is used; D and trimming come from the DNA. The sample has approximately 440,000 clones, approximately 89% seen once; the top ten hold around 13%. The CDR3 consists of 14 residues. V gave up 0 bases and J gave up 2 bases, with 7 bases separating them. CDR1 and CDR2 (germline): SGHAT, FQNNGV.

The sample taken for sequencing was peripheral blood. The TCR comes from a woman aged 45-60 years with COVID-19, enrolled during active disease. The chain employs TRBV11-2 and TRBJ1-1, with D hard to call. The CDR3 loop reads CASSLDQLNTEAFF. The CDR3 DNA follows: TGTGCCAGCAGCTTAGACCAGTTAAACACTGAAGCTTTCTTT.